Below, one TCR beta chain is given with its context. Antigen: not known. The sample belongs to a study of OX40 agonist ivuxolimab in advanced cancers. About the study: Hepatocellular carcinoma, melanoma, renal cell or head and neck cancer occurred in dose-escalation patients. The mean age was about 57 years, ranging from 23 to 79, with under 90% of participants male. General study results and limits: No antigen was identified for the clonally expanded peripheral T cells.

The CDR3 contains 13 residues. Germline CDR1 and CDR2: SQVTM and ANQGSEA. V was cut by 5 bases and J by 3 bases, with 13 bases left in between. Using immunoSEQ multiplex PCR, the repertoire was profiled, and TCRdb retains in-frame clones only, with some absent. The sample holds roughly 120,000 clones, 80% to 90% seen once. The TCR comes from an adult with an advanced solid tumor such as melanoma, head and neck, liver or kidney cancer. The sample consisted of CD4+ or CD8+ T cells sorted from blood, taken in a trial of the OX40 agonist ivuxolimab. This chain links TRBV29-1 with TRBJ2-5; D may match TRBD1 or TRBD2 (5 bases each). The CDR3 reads CSVSGTPKETQYF. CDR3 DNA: TGCAGCGTTTCCGGGACCCCTAAAGAGACCCAGTACTTC.